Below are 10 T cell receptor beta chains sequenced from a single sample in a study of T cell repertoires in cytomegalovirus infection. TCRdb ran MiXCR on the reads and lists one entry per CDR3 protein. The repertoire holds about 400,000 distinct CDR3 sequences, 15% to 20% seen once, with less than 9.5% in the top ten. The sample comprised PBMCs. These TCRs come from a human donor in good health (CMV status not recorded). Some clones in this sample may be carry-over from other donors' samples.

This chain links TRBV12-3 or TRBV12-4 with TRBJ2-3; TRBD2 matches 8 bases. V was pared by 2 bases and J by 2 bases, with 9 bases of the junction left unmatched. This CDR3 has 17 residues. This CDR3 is CASSLSAGTSPTDTQYF. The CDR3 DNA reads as TGTGCCAGCAGTTTATCCGCCGGGACTAGTCCCACAGATACGCAGTATTTT.

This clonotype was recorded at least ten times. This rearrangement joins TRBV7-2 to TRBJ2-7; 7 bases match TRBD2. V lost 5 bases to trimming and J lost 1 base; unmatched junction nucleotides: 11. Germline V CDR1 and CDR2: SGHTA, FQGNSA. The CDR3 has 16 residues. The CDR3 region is CASSPKGGSRSYEQYF. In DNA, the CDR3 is TGTGCCAGCAGCCCAAAAGGCGGGAGCAGGTCCTACGAGCAGTACTTC.

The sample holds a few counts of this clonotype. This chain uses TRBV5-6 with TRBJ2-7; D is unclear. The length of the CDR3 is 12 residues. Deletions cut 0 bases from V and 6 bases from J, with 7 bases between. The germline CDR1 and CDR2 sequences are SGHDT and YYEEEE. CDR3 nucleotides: TGTGCCAGCAGCTTGGGTTTGTTCGAGCAGTACTTC. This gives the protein CASSLGLFEQYF.

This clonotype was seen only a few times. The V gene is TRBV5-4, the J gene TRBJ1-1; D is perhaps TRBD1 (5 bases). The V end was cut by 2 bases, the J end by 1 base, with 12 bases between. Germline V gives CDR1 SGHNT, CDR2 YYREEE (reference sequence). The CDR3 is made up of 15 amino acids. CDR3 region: CASSFPQGRNTEAFF. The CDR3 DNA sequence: TGTGCCAGCAGCTTCCCCCAGGGCAGGAACACTGAAGCTTTCTTT.

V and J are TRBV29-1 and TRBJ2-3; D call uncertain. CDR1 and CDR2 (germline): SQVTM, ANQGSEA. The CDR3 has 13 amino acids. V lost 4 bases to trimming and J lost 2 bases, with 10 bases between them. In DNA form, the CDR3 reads TGCAGCGTTGCGGCCAGGTTCACAGATACGCAGTATTTT. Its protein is CSVAARFTDTQYF.

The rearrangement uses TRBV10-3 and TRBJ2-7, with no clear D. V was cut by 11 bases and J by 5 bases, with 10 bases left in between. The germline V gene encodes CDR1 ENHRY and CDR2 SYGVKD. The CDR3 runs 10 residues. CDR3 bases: TGTGCCGTCACTTCGGACGAGCAGTACTTC. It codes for CAVTSDEQYF.

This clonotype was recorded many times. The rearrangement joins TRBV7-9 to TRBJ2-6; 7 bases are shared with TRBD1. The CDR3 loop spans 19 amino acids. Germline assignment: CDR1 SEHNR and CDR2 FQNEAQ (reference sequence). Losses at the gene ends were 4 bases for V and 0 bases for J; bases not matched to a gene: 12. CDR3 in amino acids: CASSSDPGQKSSGANVLTF. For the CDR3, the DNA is TGTGCCAGCAGCTCAGACCCGGGACAGAAATCCTCTGGGGCCAACGTCCTGACTTTC.

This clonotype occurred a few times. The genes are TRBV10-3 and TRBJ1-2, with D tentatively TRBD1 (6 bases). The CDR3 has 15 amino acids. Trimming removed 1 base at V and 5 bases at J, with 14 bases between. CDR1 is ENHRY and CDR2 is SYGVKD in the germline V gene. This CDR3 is CAISEFTGTYYGYTF. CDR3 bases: TGTGCCATCAGTGAGTTCACCGGGACATATTATGGCTACACCTTC.

CDR3 DNA: TGTGCCAGCAGCTTAGGCCAAACGAATGAGCAGTTCTTC. It yields the protein CASSLGQTNEQFF. The chain has TRBV7-6 and TRBJ2-1; unclear D gene. Trimming shortened V by 1 base and J by 7 bases, and 8 bases separated the two germline ends. The germline V gene encodes CDR1 SGHVS and CDR2 FNYEAQ. This CDR3 region has 13 residues. Drawing the rest from reference TRBV7-6 and TRBJ2-1, the complete variable domain is GAGVSQSPRYKVTKRGQDVALRCDPISGHVSLYWYRQALGQGPEFLTYFNYEAQQDKSGLPNDRFSAERPEGSISTLTIQRTEQRDSAMYRCASSLGQTNEQFFGPGTRLTVL.

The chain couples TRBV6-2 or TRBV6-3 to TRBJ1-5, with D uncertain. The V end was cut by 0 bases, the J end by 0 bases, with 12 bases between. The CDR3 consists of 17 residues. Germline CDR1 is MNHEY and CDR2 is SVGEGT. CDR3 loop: CASSYSPDRNSNQPQHF. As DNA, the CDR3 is TGTGCCAGCAGTTACTCCCCGGATCGGAATAGCAATCAGCCCCAGCATTTT.